The 19 T cell receptor beta chains below all came from one sample that was sequenced in a study of regulatory T cells in long-lasting Graves disease (TCRdb year 2021). Reading the label with the study, this specimen's time point is: newly diagnosed GD, antithyroid drugs for less than 3 months. RNA was extracted from PBMCs in TRIzol for both TCR sequencing and RNA sequencing. Libraries were prepared through multiplex PCR. The listed sequencing device is Illumina HiSeq 4000. iRepertoire HTBI primers and Arm-PCR amplification of CDR3 regions were used to construct TCR beta libraries. TCRdb cleaned the public reads at Q25 with fastp, built clones with MiXCR and kept in-frame beta chains. Duplicate CDR3 protein sequences are folded into a single record with the most common DNA and genes. Within this sample are 530,000 or so distinct CDR3 sequences, with approximately 16% of them counted one time only. The ten largest clones represent 9.5% to 15% of the sample.

Another study also made use of these data, one on T cells in Graves' hyperthyroidism and ophthalmopathy.

This specimen consisted of peripheral blood mononuclear cells (PBMCs), obtained at new diagnosis, from a patient treated with antithyroid drugs. These receptors all stem from a man younger than 30 with Graves disease. Donor details come from another sample of the same person, matched by shared clones.

This clonotype was counted at least ten times. The rearrangement uses TRBV28 and TRBJ1-3; D is ambiguous. Germline CDR1 MDHEN, CDR2 SYDVKM. This CDR3 region has 16 residues. Trimming removed 6 bases at V and 1 base at J, with 16 bases between. CDR3 amino acids: CASSHFGELSGNTIYF. The CDR3 DNA reads as TGTGCCAGCAGCCACTTCGGTGAATTATCTGGAAACACCATATATTTT.

The chain recombines TRBV27 with TRBJ1-5; TRBD1 is a possible D gene (6 bases). V dropped 6 bases and J dropped 3 bases, with 12 bases sitting between them. This CDR3 is built from 14 residues. The V gene's germline CDR1 is MNHEY and CDR2 SMNVEV (reference sequence). CDR3 sequence: CASSPGQNNQPQHF. The DNA of the CDR3 is TGTGCCAGCAGCCCTGGACAGAACAATCAGCCCCAGCATTTT.

This clonotype appeared a few times. An end of the junction differs from the germline gene, which may be a read error. The J gene is TRBJ1-1, the V gene TRBV5-1, with a weak D call TRBD1 (6 bases). Germline loops: CDR1 SGHRS, CDR2 YFSETQ. This CDR3 is 12 amino acids long. CDR3 in DNA: TGTGCCAGCAGCTCTTCAGACAGGTACGCTTTCTTT. It codes for CASSSSDRYAFF.

This clonotype was counted ten times or more. The rearrangement links TRBV20-1 to TRBJ2-7; 12 bases map to TRBD2. The V gene end was trimmed by 4 bases and the J gene end by 6 bases; junction bases not matched to a gene: 10. The CDR3 has 15 amino acids. The germline CDR1 and CDR2 sequences are DFQATT and SNEGSKA (reference sequence). The DNA of the CDR3 is TGCAGTGCTACCTATACGACTAGCGGGAGATCCGAGCAGTACTTC. It encodes CSATYTTSGRSEQYF.

This clonotype occurred many times. The V and J genes are TRBV13 and TRBJ2-7; TRBD2 matches at 10 bases. The CDR3 is 16 residues long. The V gene end was trimmed by 4 bases and the J gene end by 3 bases; junction bases not matched to a gene: 9. Germline CDR1 is PRHDT and CDR2 is FYEKMQ (reference sequence). The CDR3, as DNA: TGTGCCAGCAGCTCTTCCGGGCTAGCGGGAGTCTACGAGCAGTACTTC. Protein product: CASSSSGLAGVYEQYF.

The chain recombines TRBV20-1 with TRBJ2-1; 9 bases line up with TRBD1. The germline V gene has CDR1 DFQATT and CDR2 SNEGSKA (reference sequence). The V and J ends lost 4 bases and 0 bases, in that order; junction bases with no gene match: 7. The CDR3 extends over 16 amino acids. CDR3 in DNA: TGCAGTGCTACCGGGGACAGGGTTCCCTCCTACAATGAGCAGTTCTTC. Translated, it gives CSATGDRVPSYNEQFF.

This clonotype was counted many times. The chain joins TRBV20-1 to TRBJ2-3, with D perhaps matching TRBD2 (5 bases). Germline CDR1 is DFQATT and CDR2 is SNEGSKA (reference sequence). V was clipped by 6 bases and J by 0 bases, with 16 bases between them. The CDR3 runs 15 residues. CDR3 region: CSALVLGESTDTQYF. CDR3 in DNA: TGCAGTGCCTTAGTACTAGGAGAGAGCACAGATACGCAGTATTTT.

This clonotype came up many times. The DNA for the CDR3 is TGTGCCAGTGGGAGCGCTGAAGCTTTCTTT. This gives the protein CASGSAEAFF. This chain joins TRBV12-3 or TRBV12-4 and TRBJ1-1; unclear D gene. With 9 bases removed from V and 6 bases from J, the gap between germline ends came to 8 bases. The CDR3 loop spans 10 amino acids.

The rearrangement uses TRBV20-1 and TRBJ2-7, with 9 bases that match TRBD2. The CDR3 has 16 residues. V shed 0 bases and J 4 bases; nucleotides not matched to a gene: 10. CDR1 is DFQATT, CDR2 SNEGSKA, per germline (reference sequence). Here the CDR3 reads CSARDQIGTSKYEQYF. As DNA, the CDR3 is TGCAGTGCTAGAGACCAGATTGGGACTAGCAAATACGAGCAGTACTTC.

In its sample, this clonotype was seen many times. The rearrangement uses TRBV10-1 and TRBJ1-5, with unresolved D. The CDR3 totals 12 residues. The germline gives CDR1 WNHNN, CDR2 SYGVQD (reference sequence). Between the trimmed V and J ends, which lost 10 bases and 2 bases, there was a span of 9 bases. The CDR3 loop is CATRVGNQPQHF. CDR3 nucleotide sequence: TGCGCCACCCGGGTGGGCAATCAGCCCCAGCATTTT.

This clonotype has ten or more counts. The chain joins TRBV10-3 to TRBJ2-7, with TRBD2 identical over 11 bases. The CDR3 contains 15 residues. CDR1 is ENHRY, CDR2 SYGVKD, per germline. V shed 10 bases and J 1 base; nucleotides not matched to a gene: 9. The CDR3 reads CATQQTSGISYEQYF. CDR3 DNA sequence: TGTGCCACACAACAGACTAGCGGGATTTCCTACGAGCAGTACTTC.

A few counts support this clonotype. V is TRBV28 and J is TRBJ1-2; D might be TRBD1 (6 bases). The CDR3 totals 13 residues. With 9 bases removed from V and 6 bases from J, the gap between germline ends came to 17 bases. Germline V gives CDR1 MDHEN, CDR2 SYDVKM. Written as DNA, the CDR3 is TGTGCCAGTTTGGACAGCCGCGGCAATGGCTACACCTTC. It codes for CASLDSRGNGYTF.

The rearrangement links TRBV9 to TRBJ2-1; 7 bases align to TRBD2. The CDR3 covers 15 residues. V lost 0 bases, J lost 8 bases, and 8 bases stayed unmatched. The germline V gene encodes CDR1 SGDLS and CDR2 YYNGEE. CDR3 sequence reads: CASSVVDGRYYEQFF. The CDR3 region has the DNA TGTGCCAGCAGCGTAGTGGACGGGAGGTATTATGAGCAGTTCTTC.

In its sample, this clonotype was seen a few times. The V and J genes are TRBV6-4 and TRBJ1-3, with D uncertain. Germline assignment: CDR1 MRHNA and CDR2 SNTAGT. CDR3 size: 14 residues. The V end lost 5 bases, the J end lost 4 bases, and 12 bases lay between the germline ends. This chain's CDR3 is CASSYRSVGNTIYF. In DNA, the CDR3 is TGTGCCAGCAGTTACCGAAGTGTCGGAAACACCATATATTTT.

In the case of this clonotype: A much larger clone differs from this one at a single base, so this may be a read error. The CDR3 carries no conserved terminal phenylalanine or tryptophan, so it likely arises from a read error. CDR3 in amino acids: CAWSDGQGAGGELFS. CDR3 nucleotides: TGTGCCTGGAGTGACGGACAGGGGGCCGGCGGGGAGCTGTTTTCT. The chain uses TRBV30 and TRBJ2-2; 11 bases are a match to TRBD1. This CDR3 is 15 amino acids long. Germline V gives CDR1 GTSNPN, CDR2 SVGIG (reference sequence). The trim removed 1 base at V and 7 bases at J, leaving 5 bases unmatched.

In the case of this clonotype: A much larger clone lies a single base off, so this may be a read error. The gene calls are TRBV29-1 and TRBJ2-2; perhaps TRBD1 as D (6 bases). The germline CDR1 and CDR2 sequences are SQVTM and ANQGSEA. CDR3 size: 15 residues. Written as DNA, the CDR3 is TGCAACGTTGTCATACAGGGCCCGAACACCGGGGAGCTGTTTTTT. It encodes CNVVIQGPNTGELFF.

This clonotype was recorded at least ten times. The V gene is TRBV28, the J gene TRBJ2-1, with D perhaps TRBD2 (6 bases). V was cut by 0 bases and J by 2 bases, with 14 bases left in between. Germline V gives CDR1 MDHEN, CDR2 SYDVKM. The CDR3 spans 17 residues. CDR3 sequence: CASSLWGRRETYNEQFF. The CDR3 DNA reads TGTGCCAGCAGTTTATGGGGGCGGCGGGAAACCTACAATGAGCAGTTCTTC.

The chain uses TRBV27 and TRBJ2-1, with 14 bases that match TRBD2. The trim removed 7 bases at V and 6 bases at J, leaving 5 bases unmatched. CDR3 length: 15 residues. Germline loops: CDR1 MNHEY, CDR2 SMNVEV (reference sequence). Here the CDR3 reads CASTDGLAGGNEQFF. The DNA for the CDR3 is TGTGCCAGCACCGACGGACTAGCGGGAGGCAATGAGCAGTTCTTC.

This clonotype came up a few times. The chain combines TRBV12-3 or TRBV12-4 with TRBJ2-3; 7 bases align to TRBD2. V was clipped by 3 bases and J by 3 bases; unmatched bases: 6. The CDR3 has 15 residues. The CDR3 sequence is CASSFYGGGTDTQYF. The DNA of the CDR3 is TGTGCCAGCAGTTTCTATGGGGGAGGGACAGATACGCAGTATTTT.